The next 14 T cell receptor beta chains were all read from a single sample in a study of T cells after yellow fever vaccination. One entry per CDR3 protein, called by TCRdb with MiXCR from the 5' RACE reads. Among fewer than 650,000 distinct CDR3 sequences listed, roughly a fifth were seen once. Sequenced material: PBMCs, taken 21 days after the first yellow fever vaccination. The receptors were gathered from a man aged 18-30 years who received the YFV17D yellow fever vaccine.

In this sample, this clonotype turned up a few times. The V call is TRBV13, the J call TRBJ1-2; TRBD1 might be the D (6 bases). The CDR3 totals 16 residues. Per germline, CDR1 PRHDT and CDR2 FYEKMQ (reference sequence). V lost 5 bases to trimming and J lost 4 bases, with 20 bases between them. The chain's CDR3 is CASSAFFRGATYGYTF. The CDR3 DNA follows: TGTGCCAGCAGCGCTTTTTTCCGGGGGGCCACCTATGGCTACACCTTC.

This clonotype was recorded a few times. J is TRBJ1-2 and V is TRBV20-1; D not certain. Trimming took 4 bases from V and 9 from J, leaving 9 bases between them. This CDR3 has 10 amino acids. Germline V gene data show CDR1 as DFQATT and CDR2 as SNEGSKA (reference sequence). The CDR3 coding sequence is TGCAGTGCTAACCCTAAGAGCTACACCTTC. This gives the protein CSANPKSYTF.

J is TRBJ2-1 and V is TRBV5-4; D ambiguous. Germline V gene lookup returns CDR1 SGHNT and CDR2 YYREEE (reference sequence). With 0 bases removed from V and 12 bases from J, the gap between germline ends came to 10 bases. This CDR3 is 12 amino acids long. The CDR3 spells CASSLDSVRQFF. CDR3 sequence (DNA): TGTGCCAGCAGCTTGGACAGCGTTCGGCAGTTCTTC.

This clonotype has more than one count but fewer than ten. V usage is TRBV10-3 and J usage is TRBJ2-7; weak D call: TRBD2 (7 bases). This CDR3 has 13 residues. V was cut by 5 bases and J by 7 bases, with 15 bases left in between. Germline CDR1 ENHRY, CDR2 SYGVKD. CDR3 region: CAISRGAEGEQYV. CDR3 in DNA: TGTGCCATCAGTCGGGGGGCCGAGGGGGAGCAGTACGTC.

In this sample, this clonotype turned up a few times. This chain uses TRBV5-1 with TRBJ2-6, with D maybe TRBD2 (5 bases). V gave up 0 bases and J gave up 1 base, with 11 bases separating them. CDR1 is SGHRS, CDR2 YFSETQ, per germline. This CDR3 is 17 amino acids long. The CDR3 nucleotides read TGCGCCAGCAGCTTGGGCGGCGGACTGTCTGGGGCCAACGTCCTGACTTTC. Protein product: CASSLGGGLSGANVLTF.

In its sample, this clonotype was seen a few times. The chain joins TRBV16 to TRBJ2-7; 8 nucleotides match TRBD1. V lost 4 bases, J lost 4 bases, and 6 bases stayed unmatched. The CDR3 loop spans 14 amino acids. CDR1 is KGHSY, CDR2 FQNENV, per germline. Written as DNA, the CDR3 is TGTGCCAGCAGCCCTCGGACAGGGTGGTACGAGCAGTACGTC. As protein: CASSPRTGWYEQYV.

This clonotype was seen repeatedly, ten times or more. V usage is TRBV5-1 and J usage is TRBJ1-2; perhaps TRBD1 as D (5 bases). Germline CDR1 and CDR2: SGHRS and YFSETQ. This CDR3 comprises 13 residues. Trimming shortened V by 4 bases and J by 2 bases, and 9 bases separated the two germline ends. The CDR3 protein is CASSPTENYGYTF. In nucleotides, the CDR3 is TGCGCCAGCAGCCCGACAGAAAACTATGGCTACACCTTC.

Details on this clonotype: A much larger clone sits a single nucleotide away, making a read error possible. The chain couples TRBV18 to TRBJ2-7; D perhaps matches TRBD1 (6 bases). Germline-derived CDR1 and CDR2 are KGHSH and LQKENI. Trimming took 5 bases from V and 1 from J, leaving 18 bases between them. The length of the CDR3 is 16 residues. CDR3 in DNA: TGTGCCAGCTCAGCTCTCCTGGACAGCATGTCCTACGAGCAGTACTTC. It codes for CASSALLDSMSYEQYF.

The sample holds a few counts of this clonotype. J is TRBJ1-1 and V is TRBV20-1; D remains unclear. Germline loops: CDR1 DFQATT, CDR2 SNEGSKA (reference sequence). Trimming took off 4 bases at V and 2 bases at J, with 11 bases between the two ends. This CDR3 contains 13 residues. The DNA for the CDR3 is TGCAGTGCTAAAAACAGACTTAACACTGAAGCTTTCTTT. Protein product: CSAKNRLNTEAFF.

The sample holds a few counts of this clonotype. The V and J genes are TRBV28 and TRBJ2-4, with 8 bases matching TRBD2. Germline CDR1 reads MDHEN; CDR2 reads SYDVKM. The CDR3 covers 16 residues. With 4 bases clipped from V and 0 bases from J, the junction kept 5 bases outside the gene matches. The CDR3 reads CASSSRGALAKNIQYF. The CDR3 DNA sequence: TGTGCCAGCAGTTCGCGGGGGGCTCTAGCCAAAAACATTCAGTACTTC.

This clonotype was seen more than once but under ten times. The rearrangement uses TRBV7-2 and TRBJ2-3, with no clear D. The V end lost 3 bases, the J end lost 2 bases, and 9 bases lay between the germline ends. The CDR3 length is 14 residues. The germline V gene has CDR1 SGHTA and CDR2 FQGNSA. CDR3 amino acids: CASSFQDNTDTQYF. The CDR3 DNA reads TGTGCCAGCAGCTTCCAAGACAACACAGATACGCAGTATTTT. Full variable domain (rest looked up from reference TRBV7-2 and TRBJ2-3): GAGVSQSPSNKVTEKGKDVELRCDPISGHTALYWYRQSLGQGLEFLIYFQGNSAPDKSGLPSDRFSAERTGGSVSTLTIQRTQQEDSAVYLCASSFQDNTDTQYFGPGTRLTVL.

This clonotype came up a few times. The genes are TRBV3-1 and TRBJ1-5; possibly TRBD1 for D (5 bases). The CDR3 is made up of 15 amino acids. Germline CDR1 and CDR2: LGHDT and YNNKEL (reference sequence). Trimming left V 5 bases short and J 7 bases short, with 18 bases between. The chain's CDR3 is CASSAGTVSRQPQHF. The CDR3 bases are TGTGCCAGCAGCGCGGGGACGGTATCGAGGCAGCCCCAGCATTTT.

This chain connects TRBV5-1 to TRBJ2-5; tentative D call: TRBD1 (5 bases). This CDR3 has 15 amino acids. Germline values: CDR1 SGHRS, CDR2 YFSETQ. V was trimmed by 0 bases and J by 7 bases, leaving 16 bases between them. For the CDR3, the DNA is TGCGCCAGCAGCTTGGCTCAGGGTGGAAGGAGGACCCAGTACTTC. This encodes CASSLAQGGRRTQYF. Supplemented by reference TRBV5-1 and TRBJ2-5, the full variable domain reads KAGVTQTPRYLIKTRGQQVTLSCSPISGHRSVSWYQQTPGQGLQFLFEYFSETQRNKGNFPGRFSGRQFSNSRSEMNVSTLELGDSALYLCASSLAQGGRRTQYFGPGTRLLVL.

This clonotype has more than one count but fewer than ten. The V gene is TRBV7-2, the J gene TRBJ1-1, with D possibly TRBD1 on 6 matching bases. The V gene lost 2 bases and the J gene lost 3 bases, with 10 bases spanning the gap. The V gene's germline CDR1 is SGHTA and CDR2 FQGNSA. CDR3 size: 14 residues. CDR3 nucleotides: TGTGCCAGCAGCTTATCCAGGACAGACACTGAAGCTTTCTTT. Protein: CASSLSRTDTEAFF. The full variable domain, in which reference TRBV7-2 and TRBJ1-1 provide the parts outside the CDR3, is GAGVSQSPSNKVTEKGKDVELRCDPISGHTALYWYRQSLGQGLEFLIYFQGNSAPDKSGLPSDRFSAERTGGSVSTLTIQRTQQEDSAVYLCASSLSRTDTEAFFGQGTRLTVV.